The 17 T cell receptor beta chains given below trace back to one sample, sequenced in a study of blood T cell repertoires in COVID-19. Produced via immunoSEQ multiplex PCR; TCRdb's table is partial and in-frame only. This table holds roughly 120,000 clones, more than 80% found once. The sequencing sample was made of peripheral blood. These receptor sequences come from a woman between 35 and 50 years old with acute or convalescent COVID-19.

This chain uses TRBV19 with TRBJ1-6, with 7 bases lining up with TRBD1. V lost 5 bases, J lost 3 bases, and 7 bases stayed unmatched. The CDR3 is made up of 16 amino acids. The germline CDR1 and CDR2 sequences are LNHDA and SQIVND (reference sequence). CDR3 residues: CASSPGTENYNSPLHF. In nucleotides, the CDR3 is TGTGCCAGTAGTCCTGGGACAGAAAACTATAATTCACCCCTCCACTTT.

The V and J genes are TRBV18 and TRBJ2-4; 11 bases line up with TRBD2. Per the germline V gene, CDR1 is KGHSH and CDR2 is LQKENI. V lost 2 bases and J lost 0; bases outside the gene matches: 12. This CDR3 has 20 residues. The DNA of the CDR3 is TGTGCCAGCTCACCATTCAGTACTAGCGGGGGCCTTCTAGCCAAAAACATTCAGTACTTC. Translation gives CASSPFSTSGGLLAKNIQYF.

The rearrangement uses TRBV11-2 and TRBJ2-7, with 8 bases identical to TRBD2. Germline trimming cut 2 bases from V and 5 bases from J; bases unmatched to any gene: 8. This CDR3 is 15 amino acids long. Germline CDR1 SGHAT, CDR2 FQNNGV. CDR3 sequence: CASSLPRSGGHEQYF. The CDR3 coding sequence is TGTGCCAGCAGCTTACCACGGTCGGGAGGGCACGAGCAGTACTTC.

The rearrangement uses TRBV5-1 and TRBJ1-2; possibly TRBD1 for D (5 bases). The length of the CDR3 is 15 residues. The ends were cut back, 1 base at V and 4 bases at J, with 14 bases in the middle. Germline CDR1 and CDR2: SGHRS and YFSETQ. Here the CDR3 DNA reads TGCGCCAGCAGCTTGCTCAGGGATCACGGCTATGGCTACACCTTC. Its translation is CASSLLRDHGYGYTF. The whole variable domain, filled in from reference TRBV5-1 and TRBJ1-2, reads KAGVTQTPRYLIKTRGQQVTLSCSPISGHRSVSWYQQTPGQGLQFLFEYFSETQRNKGNFPGRFSGRQFSNSRSEMNVSTLELGDSALYLCASSLLRDHGYGYTFGSGTRLTVV.

This clone occurred once. The rearrangement uses TRBV3-1 (or the pseudogene TRBV3-2) and TRBJ2-6, with unresolved D. Germline lookup yields CDR1 LGHDT and CDR2 YNNKEL (reference sequence). This CDR3 is 16 amino acids long. The V end lost 2 bases, the J end lost 1 base, and 9 bases lay between the germline ends. CDR3 nucleotides: TGTGCCAGCAGCCAATTCCGGTCTTCTGGGGCCAACGTCCTGACTTTC. Protein sequence: CASSQFRSSGANVLTF.

The rearrangement joins TRBV20-1 to TRBJ2-3, with 7 bases that match TRBD1. V lost 3 bases to trimming and J lost 3 bases; unmatched junction nucleotides: 6. CDR1 and CDR2 (germline): DFQATT, SNEGSKA (reference sequence). This CDR3 contains 14 residues. CDR3 in DNA: TGCAGTGCTAGTACCGGCAGGGGGACAGATACGCAGTATTTT. It is translated as CSASTGRGTDTQYF.

The count of this clone is one. The chain couples TRBV3-1 (or the pseudogene TRBV3-2) to TRBJ1-2, with D possibly being TRBD1 (6 bases). V was trimmed by 4 bases and J by 8 bases, leaving 11 bases between them. The length of the CDR3 is 12 residues. The germline gives CDR1 LGHDT, CDR2 YNNKEL (reference sequence). This chain's CDR3 is CASSPKGVGYTF. The CDR3 DNA reads as TGTGCCAGCAGCCCGAAGGGGGTCGGCTACACCTTC.

The V gene is TRBV7-8, the J gene TRBJ2-2; TRBD1 aligns across 12 bases. This CDR3 is 16 amino acids long. J lost 5 bases, V lost 5 bases, and 6 bases had no gene match. In germline, CDR1 is SGHVS, CDR2 FQNEAQ. The CDR3, as DNA: TGTGCCAGCAGCAAAGGGACAGGGGGCCTTACCGGGGAGCTGTTTTTT. Its translation: CASSKGTGGLTGELFF.

The V call is TRBV28, the J call TRBJ2-2; TRBD1 aligns across 10 bases. CDR3 length equals 14 residues. Germline V gene data show CDR1 as MDHEN and CDR2 as SYDVKM. The CDR3 protein is CATWDRGNTGELFF. CDR3 nucleotides: TGTGCGACTTGGGACAGGGGTAACACCGGGGAGCTGTTTTTT.

This rearrangement joins TRBV12-3 or TRBV12-4 to TRBJ2-3; D remains ambiguous. V lost 7 bases and J lost 11, with 16 bases in between. The CDR3 contains 12 residues. Here the CDR3 reads CASTNTGGKQYF. CDR3 in DNA: TGTGCCAGCACCAACACCGGCGGAAAGCAGTATTTT.

This sequence joins TRBV4-2 and TRBJ1-1, with a possible D match to TRBD1 (6 bases). Germline values: CDR1 LGHNA, CDR2 YNFKEQ. This CDR3 region has 16 residues. Between the trimmed V and J ends, which lost 2 bases and 1 base, there was a span of 14 bases. The CDR3 sequence: CASSQNRAGENTEAFF. The CDR3 bases are TGTGCCAGCAGCCAAAACAGGGCAGGGGAGAACACTGAAGCTTTCTTT.

This chain links TRBV5-1 with TRBJ2-7, with 12 bases identical to TRBD1. V dropped 0 bases and J dropped 0; count of bases not matched to a gene: 10. There are 19 residues in the CDR3. Germline lookup yields CDR1 SGHRS and CDR2 YFSETQ. The CDR3 DNA is TGCGCCAGCAGCTTGGCCCCGGGACAGGGGGCTGTAGGCTCCTACGAGCAGTACTTC. Its translation: CASSLAPGQGAVGSYEQYF.

V is TRBV18 and J is TRBJ1-1; perhaps TRBD1 as D (5 bases). This CDR3 region has 13 residues. Germline V gene sequence: CDR1 KGHSH, CDR2 LQKENI. The V end lost 5 bases, the J end lost 10 bases, and 17 bases lay between the germline ends. CDR3 loop: CASSILAERGAFF. The CDR3 coding sequence is TGTGCCAGCTCAATTTTGGCTGAAAGGGGAGCTTTCTTT.

CDR3 region: CASRRAAYNQPQHF. CDR3 nucleotides: TGTGCCAGCAGGCGGGCAGCTTACAATCAGCCCCAGCATTTT. The chain combines TRBV6-5 with TRBJ1-5; no clear D. CDR3 size: 14 residues. The germline V gene has CDR1 MNHEY and CDR2 SVGAGI. Trimming left V 6 bases short and J 3 bases short, with 12 bases between.

The rearrangement uses TRBV29-1 and TRBJ2-1, with a weak D call TRBD2 (5 bases). V was cut by 1 base and J by 1 base, with 11 bases left in between. The CDR3 loop spans 15 amino acids. The V gene's germline CDR1 is SQVTM and CDR2 ANQGSEA. CDR3 protein: CSVEGRSGSYNEQFF. The CDR3 DNA sequence: TGCAGCGTTGAAGGACGGTCGGGGTCCTACAATGAGCAGTTCTTC.

The V call is TRBV2, the J call TRBJ1-2, with a tentative D call TRBD1 (5 bases). This CDR3 region has 14 residues. Trimming took 1 base from V and 3 from J, leaving 9 bases between them. Per the germline V gene, CDR1 is SNHLY and CDR2 is FYNNEI. CDR3 amino acids: CASSEDSTDYGYTF. The CDR3 DNA sequence: TGTGCCAGCAGTGAAGACTCGACAGACTATGGCTACACCTTC.

The genes are TRBV19 and TRBJ2-7, with D possibly matching TRBD1 (6 bases). The CDR3 is made up of 14 amino acids. CDR1 is LNHDA and CDR2 is SQIVND in the germline V gene (reference sequence). Trimming pared 4 bases from V and 3 bases from J, leaving 13 bases between. In DNA, the CDR3 is TGTGCCAGTAGTACCGGGACATACGACTACGAGCAGTACTTC. Amino acid sequence: CASSTGTYDYEQYF. Together with reference TRBV19 and TRBJ2-7, the CDR3 gives the full variable domain: DGGITQSPKYLFRKEGQNVTLSCEQNLNHDAMYWYRQDPGQGLRLIYYSQIVNDFQKGDIAEGYSVSREKKESFPLTVTSAQKNPTAFYLCASSTGTYDYEQYFGPGTRLTVT.